Shown below are 16 T cell receptor beta chains from a single sample sequenced in a study of PD-L1 blockade in urothelial cancer. The time point denotes: pretreatment peripheral blood. Sequencing used immunoSEQ multiplex PCR; TCRdb keeps in-frame clones, though not all of them. The table records 50,000 to 75,000 clones, more than 80% of them present only once. This sample comprised PBMCs, obtained around atezolizumab (anti-PD-L1) treatment. The receptors were sampled from a man between 65 and 85 years old with urothelial cancer.

The sample holds a few counts of this clone. The gene calls are TRBV7-9 and TRBJ1-4; no firm D call. CDR1 is SEHNR, CDR2 FQNEAQ, per germline (reference sequence). This CDR3 is built from 14 residues. Trimming took 3 bases from V and 10 from J, leaving 15 bases between them. DNA for the CDR3: TGTGCCAGCAGCTTCGGGATCGTCGGTGGAAAACTGTTTTTT. This translates into CASSFGIVGGKLFF.

The chain joins TRBV7-2 to TRBJ1-4; maybe TRBD1 (6 bases). CDR1 SGHTA and CDR2 FQGNSA come from the germline V gene. This CDR3 is built from 15 residues. V lost 6 bases and J 8 bases, leaving 19 bases between the germline ends. CDR3 sequence reads: CASRASTGFNEKLFF. CDR3 coding DNA: TGTGCCAGCAGGGCGTCCACAGGGTTCAACGAAAAACTGTTTTTT.

Many counts were recorded for this clone. The J gene is TRBJ1-5, the V gene TRBV7-9; D not resolved. The CDR3 is 15 residues long. Trimming removed 1 base at V and 7 bases at J, with 14 bases between. Germline values: CDR1 SEHNR, CDR2 FQNEAQ (reference sequence). The CDR3 loop is CASSLGGRRGQPQHF. DNA of the CDR3: TGTGCCAGCAGCTTAGGGGGAAGGAGAGGGCAGCCCCAGCATTTT.

V is TRBV19 and J is TRBJ2-7; D is unresolved. The CDR3 sequence is 13 residues long. Germline CDR1 reads LNHDA; CDR2 reads SQIVND (reference sequence). V lost 2 bases to trimming and J lost 1 base, with 6 bases between them. CDR3 nucleotides: TGTGCCAGTAGTATACCGGGTTCCTACGAGCAGTACTTC. It yields the protein CASSIPGSYEQYF.

This clone was counted once. This chain uses TRBV6-5 with TRBJ2-1; the match to TRBD2 covers 9 bases. V lost 2 bases to trimming and J lost 6 bases; unmatched junction nucleotides: 5. CDR3 length equals 15 residues. CDR1 MNHEY and CDR2 SVGAGI come from the germline V gene. The CDR3 loop is CASSYVASGANEQFF. For the CDR3, the DNA is TGTGCCAGCAGTTACGTAGCTAGCGGGGCCAATGAGCAGTTCTTC.

CDR3 in amino acids: CASSPLGQGGRETQYF. For the CDR3, the DNA is TGTGCCAGCTCCCCCCTCGGGCAGGGAGGCAGGGAGACCCAGTACTTC. The chain joins TRBV2 to TRBJ2-5, with D tentatively TRBD2 (6 bases). V was clipped by 8 bases and J by 5 bases, with 24 bases between them. Germline CDR1 and CDR2: SNHLY and FYNNEI. The CDR3 contains 16 residues.

The J gene is TRBJ2-7, the V gene TRBV19, with 8 bases matching TRBD1. V trimming: 5 bases; J trimming: 2 bases; junction bases outside the gene matches: 5. Germline loops: CDR1 LNHDA, CDR2 SQIVND (reference sequence). CDR3 size: 14 residues. CDR3 sequence (DNA): TGTGCCAGTAGTCCCGGACAGGGCCCCTACGAGCAGTACTTC. It translates to CASSPGQGPYEQYF.

This chain uses TRBV4-2 with TRBJ2-7; TRBD1 matches 8 bases. V shed 6 bases and J 3 bases; nucleotides not matched to a gene: 4. Germline lookup yields CDR1 LGHNA and CDR2 YNFKEQ. The CDR3 covers 13 residues. The CDR3 loop is CASSPDRVYEQYF. CDR3 sequence (DNA): TGTGCCAGCAGTCCGGACAGGGTCTACGAGCAGTACTTC.

The V call is TRBV19, the J call TRBJ2-7; perhaps TRBD2 as D (5 bases). Trimming cost V 0 bases and J 6 bases, with 6 bases left between them. The germline V gene encodes CDR1 LNHDA and CDR2 SQIVND (reference sequence). CDR3 length: 12 residues. In DNA, the CDR3 is TGTGCCAGTAGTATAGATGGGAGCGAGCAGTACTTC. Its translation: CASSIDGSEQYF.

Regarding this clone: The CDR3 does not end in the conserved phenylalanine or tryptophan, so this is likely a read error. V and J are TRBV10-3 and TRBJ1-1, with TRBD1 identical over 7 bases. The V segment lost 11 bases and the J segment 1 base; nucleotides outside the gene matches: 10. Germline lookup yields CDR1 ENHRY and CDR2 SYGVKD. CDR3 size: 14 residues. CDR3 in DNA: TGTGCCGCTACAGGGGCTACTTGGAACACTGAAGCTTTCCTT. Translation: CAATGATWNTEAFL.

J is TRBJ2-1 and V is TRBV6-5; D may be TRBD1 (5 bases). The germline V gene encodes CDR1 MNHEY and CDR2 SVGAGI. V was pared by 5 bases and J by 8 bases, with 10 bases between. The CDR3 has 12 amino acids. The CDR3 sequence is CASSNQGYEQFF. The CDR3 nucleotides read TGTGCCAGCAGTAATCAGGGATATGAGCAGTTCTTC.

The chain couples TRBV6-5 to TRBJ2-5; 12 positions agree with TRBD1. V shed 10 bases and J 5 bases; nucleotides not matched to a gene: 5. The germline gives CDR1 MNHEY, CDR2 SVGAGI. The CDR3 totals 13 residues. Written as DNA, the CDR3 is TGTGCCACGGGACAGGGGGCAACCGAGACCCAGTACTTC. It yields the protein CATGQGATETQYF.

This clone showed up just once. DNA for the CDR3: TGTGCCAGCAGTTTCCCCCAACAGGGGAACTATGGCTACACCTTC. Translating gives CASSFPQQGNYGYTF. The chain uses TRBV28 and TRBJ1-2, with 7 positions matching TRBD1. The CDR3 loop spans 15 amino acids. Germline assignment: CDR1 MDHEN and CDR2 SYDVKM. Trimming took 3 bases from V and 2 from J; bases not matched to a gene: 6.

The rearrangement joins TRBV7-2 to TRBJ2-3; D is uncertain. Germline-derived CDR1 and CDR2 are SGHTA and FQGNSA. CDR3 length: 15 residues. The V end lost 2 bases, the J end lost 0 bases, and 9 bases lay between the germline ends. The CDR3 reads CASSLNAVSTDTQYF. The CDR3 DNA reads TGTGCCAGCAGCTTAAACGCGGTGAGCACAGATACGCAGTATTTT. Combining the CDR3 with reference TRBV7-2 and TRBJ2-3 gives the whole variable domain GAGVSQSPSNKVTEKGKDVELRCDPISGHTALYWYRQSLGQGLEFLIYFQGNSAPDKSGLPSDRFSAERTGGSVSTLTIQRTQQEDSAVYLCASSLNAVSTDTQYFGPGTRLTVL.

This chain joins TRBV27 and TRBJ2-7, with TRBD2 matching over 9 bases. Germline V gene lookup returns CDR1 MNHEY and CDR2 SMNVEV (reference sequence). This CDR3 contains 16 residues. V trimming: 3 bases; J trimming: 3 bases; junction bases outside the gene matches: 9. The CDR3 reads CASSFSSTSGYYEQYF. The CDR3, as DNA: TGTGCCAGCAGTTTTTCCTCAACTAGCGGGTACTACGAGCAGTACTTC.

This clone has only a few counts. An end of the junction differs from the germline gene, which may be a read error. CDR3 in DNA: TGTGCCAGCAGCGACAGGATCTTT. This translates into CASSDRIF. This chain connects TRBV7-9 to TRBJ1-1, with D possibly TRBD1 on 6 matching bases. Germline V gene data show CDR1 as SEHNR and CDR2 as FQNEAQ (reference sequence). This CDR3 comprises 8 residues.